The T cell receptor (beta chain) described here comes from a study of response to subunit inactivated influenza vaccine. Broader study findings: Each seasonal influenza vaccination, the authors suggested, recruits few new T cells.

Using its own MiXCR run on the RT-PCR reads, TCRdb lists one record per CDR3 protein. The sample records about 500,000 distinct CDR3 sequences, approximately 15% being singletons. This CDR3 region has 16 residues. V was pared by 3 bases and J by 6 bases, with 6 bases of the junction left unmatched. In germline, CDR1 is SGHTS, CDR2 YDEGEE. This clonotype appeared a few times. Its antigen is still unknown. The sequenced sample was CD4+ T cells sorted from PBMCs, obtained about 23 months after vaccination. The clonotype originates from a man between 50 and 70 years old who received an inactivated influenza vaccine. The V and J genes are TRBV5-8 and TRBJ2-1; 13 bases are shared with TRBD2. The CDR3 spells CASSSGLAGVGNEQFF. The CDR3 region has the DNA TGTGCCAGCAGCTCCGGACTAGCGGGAGTGGGCAATGAGCAGTTCTTC.